Listed here are 26 T cell receptor beta chains from one sample, sequenced in a study of siplizumab effects on memory and regulatory T cells. TCRdb's table, derived via immunoSEQ multiplex PCR, lists solely in-frame clones and lacks some. The sample holds some 100,000 clones, approximately 91% seen once. The specimen sequenced was CD4+ T cells sorted from blood. The receptors were gathered from a human donor in good health.

CDR3 coding DNA: TGTGTATACGGGGACTATAGCACAGATACGCAGTATTTT. Its protein product is CVYGDYSTDTQYF. The V call is TRBV7-9, the J call TRBJ2-3, with 7 bases identical to TRBD2. The length of the CDR3 is 13 residues. From germline, CDR1 is SEHNR and CDR2 FQNEAQ (reference sequence).

The rearrangement uses TRBV27 and TRBJ2-7; 10 positions agree with TRBD1. Losses at the gene ends were 7 bases for V and 5 bases for J; bases not matched to a gene: 8. This CDR3 has 14 amino acids. The V gene's germline CDR1 is MNHEY and CDR2 SMNVEV (reference sequence). CDR3 sequence: CASNTQGQGNEQYF. Written as DNA, the CDR3 is TGTGCCAGCAACACCCAGGGACAGGGGAACGAGCAGTACTTC.

This chain uses TRBV4-2 with TRBJ1-6; TRBD1 matches at 7 bases. V lost 0 bases, J lost 10 bases, and 6 bases stayed unmatched. Germline V CDR1 and CDR2: LGHNA, YNFKEQ. The CDR3 is 15 residues long. CDR3 sequence reads: CASSQDPTGSSPLHF. In DNA form, the CDR3 reads TGTGCCAGCAGCCAAGATCCGACAGGGAGCTCACCCCTCCACTTT.

This chain joins TRBV7-3 and TRBJ1-1; tentatively, D is TRBD1 (6 bases). The CDR3 loop spans 14 amino acids. The ends were cut back, 5 bases at V and 3 bases at J, with 13 bases in the middle. Germline CDR1 reads SGHTA; CDR2 reads FQGTGA. This CDR3 is CASSRQAQDTEAFF. The CDR3 DNA reads TGTGCCAGCAGCCGACAGGCCCAGGACACTGAAGCTTTCTTT.

The CDR3 DNA reads as TGCGCCAGCCGGACAGGGGCCGGGGAGCTGTTTTTT. It translates to CASRTGAGELFF. The chain uses TRBV5-1 and TRBJ2-2, with 9 bases matching TRBD1. The CDR3 has 12 amino acids. Per germline, CDR1 SGHRS and CDR2 YFSETQ. Losses at the gene ends were 7 bases for V and 6 bases for J; bases not matched to a gene: 1.

J is TRBJ1-2 and V is TRBV19, with D possibly TRBD1 on 6 matching bases. The CDR3 covers 13 residues. Germline CDR1 and CDR2: LNHDA and SQIVND (reference sequence). Trimming removed 6 bases from V and 8 bases from J, with 16 bases in between. CDR3 loop: CASRNNRVGGYTF. For the CDR3, the DNA is TGTGCCAGTAGAAATAACAGGGTCGGAGGCTACACCTTC.

The chain has TRBV5-1 and TRBJ1-3, with 12 bases that match TRBD1. The V and J ends lost 0 bases and 9 bases, in that order; junction bases with no gene match: 4. The CDR3 extends over 15 amino acids. The germline V gene has CDR1 SGHRS and CDR2 YFSETQ. The CDR3 sequence: CASSLDGTGGGTIYF. As DNA, the CDR3 is TGCGCCAGCAGCTTGGATGGGACAGGGGGCGGCACCATATATTTT.

V and J are TRBV11-2 and TRBJ1-2, with D unclear. Germline V gene lookup returns CDR1 SGHAT and CDR2 FQNNGV. V was pared by 2 bases and J by 4 bases, with 23 bases between. The CDR3 runs to 18 residues. CDR3 sequence reads: CASSLFPSSARGGYGYTF. In DNA, the CDR3 is TGTGCCAGCAGCTTATTTCCTTCTTCCGCTCGGGGAGGCTATGGCTACACCTTC. Full variable domain (missing parts from reference TRBV11-2 and TRBJ1-2): EAGVAQSPRYKIIEKRQSVAFWCNPISGHATLYWYQQILGQGPKLLIQFQNNGVVDDSQLPKDRFSAERLKGVDSTLKIQPAKLEDSAVYLCASSLFPSSARGGYGYTFGSGTRLTVV.

The rearrangement links TRBV5-1 to TRBJ2-6; D is unresolved. Germline lookup yields CDR1 SGHRS and CDR2 YFSETQ. The V and J ends lost 0 bases and 2 bases respectively, with 9 bases between them. There are 16 residues in the CDR3. The CDR3 nucleotides are TGCGCCAGCAGCTTGGGGATTGAGACTGGGGCCAACGTCCTGACTTTC. It codes for CASSLGIETGANVLTF.

V gene TRBV15 combines with J gene TRBJ2-2; possible D gene TRBD1, 6 bases. V dropped 4 bases and J dropped 6 bases, with 12 bases sitting between them. Germline-derived CDR1 and CDR2 are LNHNV and YYDKDF (reference sequence). The CDR3 totals 14 residues. The CDR3 bases are TGTGCCACCAGCACCTTCAGGGGAGCCGGGGAGCTGTTTTTT. Translated: CATSTFRGAGELFF.

In DNA form, the CDR3 reads TGTGCCAGCAGCGCTCGGAGCGTAACCGGGGAGCTGTTTTTT. This gives the protein CASSARSVTGELFF. This sequence joins TRBV9 and TRBJ2-2; D is ambiguous. The CDR3 sequence is 14 residues long. V lost 3 bases and J lost 5, with 11 bases in between. Germline-derived CDR1 and CDR2 are SGDLS and YYNGEE.

V is TRBV6-1 and J is TRBJ1-4; 8 bases are shared with TRBD1. Losses at the gene ends were 3 bases for V and 3 bases for J; bases not matched to a gene: 3. The CDR3 is 15 amino acids. Germline V gene lookup returns CDR1 MNHNS and CDR2 SASEGT. The CDR3 DNA reads TGTGCCAGCAGTGACAGGGGGCGGGCTAATGAAAAACTGTTTTTT. This gives the protein CASSDRGRANEKLFF.

The CDR3 region has the DNA TGCGCCAGCAGCGTAGGTCAAGAGACCCAGTACTTC. This codes for CASSVGQETQYF. The chain is built from TRBV5-1 and TRBJ2-5; D call uncertain. This CDR3 is built from 12 residues. Trimming pared 4 bases from V and 2 bases from J, leaving 6 bases between. Germline V gene sequence: CDR1 SGHRS, CDR2 YFSETQ.

The chain is built from TRBV10-2 and TRBJ2-7, with D maybe TRBD2 (5 bases). Germline V gene lookup returns CDR1 WSHSY and CDR2 SAAADI. The CDR3 has 15 amino acids. V was pared by 6 bases and J by 0 bases, with 15 bases between. CDR3 region: CASRPPGSPSYEQYF. The CDR3 DNA reads TGCGCCAGCAGGCCCCCGGGGTCCCCCTCCTACGAGCAGTACTTC.

The chain has TRBV18 and TRBJ1-5, with unresolved D. In germline, CDR1 is KGHSH, CDR2 LQKENI. The CDR3 runs to 15 residues. Trimming left V 1 base short and J 4 bases short, with 11 bases between. The CDR3 DNA follows: TGTGCCAGCTCACCACTCGGTACAAATAATCAGCCCCAGCATTTT. It translates to CASSPLGTNNQPQHF.

The chain is built from TRBV10-2 and TRBJ2-5; D may match TRBD1 or TRBD2 (7 bases each). The germline V gene encodes CDR1 WSHSY and CDR2 SAAADI. Trimming removed 4 bases from V and 0 bases from J, with 24 bases in between. The CDR3 extends over 19 amino acids. DNA of the CDR3: TGCGCCAGCAGTGGCCCCGGGACAGAGCGGGGCCGGTACCAAGAGACCCAGTACTTC. It translates to CASSGPGTERGRYQETQYF.

The chain employs TRBV29-1 and TRBJ1-1; D uncertain. V gave up 7 bases and J gave up 0 bases, with 21 bases separating them. The CDR3 runs to 16 residues. CDR1 and CDR2 (germline): SQVTM, ANQGSEA. The CDR3 loop reads CSGKGGSGYMNTEAFF. The DNA for the CDR3 is TGCAGCGGAAAGGGAGGTAGCGGATACATGAACACTGAAGCTTTCTTT.

The rearrangement links TRBV4-3 to TRBJ1-2; no firm D call. In germline, CDR1 is LGHNA, CDR2 YSLEER. The V end lost 1 base, the J end lost 4 bases, and 13 bases lay between the germline ends. The CDR3 is made up of 15 amino acids. DNA of the CDR3: TGCGCCAGCAGCCAAGCTCTGGGCGCGGGCTATGGCTACACCTTC. Its translation is CASSQALGAGYGYTF.

The V and J genes are TRBV13 and TRBJ1-3; 10 positions match TRBD1. The CDR3 length is 15 residues. V lost 5 bases to trimming and J lost 3 bases; unmatched junction nucleotides: 4. Germline-derived CDR1 and CDR2 are PRHDT and FYEKMQ (reference sequence). This CDR3 reads CASSAGQGYGNTIYF. The CDR3 DNA sequence: TGTGCCAGCAGCGCGGGACAGGGGTATGGAAACACCATATATTTT.

V usage is TRBV18 and J usage is TRBJ2-2; D gene uncertain. Germline V gene sequence: CDR1 KGHSH, CDR2 LQKENI. Trimming removed 1 base at V and 1 base at J, with 10 bases between. The length of the CDR3 is 16 residues. CDR3 sequence (DNA): TGTGCCAGCTCACCACTCCCCCGAGTGAACACCGGGGAGCTGTTTTTT. It yields the protein CASSPLPRVNTGELFF.

This clone was counted once. The V and J genes are TRBV5-4 and TRBJ2-7, with unresolved D. The V gene lost 3 bases and the J gene lost 3 bases, with 16 bases spanning the gap. Germline V gene data show CDR1 as SGHNT and CDR2 as YYREEE (reference sequence). The CDR3 is 15 residues long. The CDR3 loop is CASSSRTRTYYEQYF. The DNA for the CDR3 is TGTGCCAGCAGCTCCAGGACCAGGACGTACTACGAGCAGTACTTC.

Notes on this clone: It is unclear where the CDR3 begins or ends on the DNA, so no DNA is shown, and the CDR3 is as TCRdb lists it. This chain links TRBV2 with TRBJ2-3. Counting both end residues, the CDR3 totals 13 amino acids. From germline, CDR1 is SNHLY and CDR2 FYNNEI. The CDR3 loop is CASILVITDTQYF.

The CDR3 here is CASSPSGGRGTDTQYF. In DNA, the CDR3 is TGCGCCAGCAGCCCCTCCGGGGGGCGGGGGACAGATACGCAGTATTTT. This sequence joins TRBV5-1 and TRBJ2-3, with a possible D match to TRBD2 (7 bases). Germline V gene sequence: CDR1 SGHRS, CDR2 YFSETQ. The CDR3 is 16 amino acids. V lost 4 bases and J lost 3, with 18 bases in between.

This clone came up once. The chain is built from TRBV18 and TRBJ2-7, with TRBD1 identical over 10 bases. The germline V gene has CDR1 KGHSH and CDR2 LQKENI. J gave up 4 bases and V 3 bases, and 3 bases lay outside the gene matches. The CDR3 is 14 residues long. The CDR3 nucleotides read TGTGCCAGCTCACCGACAGGGGGCAATTACGAGCAGTACTTC. Translation gives CASSPTGGNYEQYF.

The chain uses TRBV19 and TRBJ2-5; the D gene could be TRBD1 or TRBD2 (5 bases each). CDR1 and CDR2 from the germline V gene are LNHDA and SQIVND (reference sequence). This CDR3 is built from 16 residues. V lost 5 bases to trimming and J lost 5 bases, with 21 bases between them. The CDR3: CASSAAGTSPLETQYF. In nucleotides, the CDR3 is TGTGCCAGTAGTGCGGCAGGGACCTCCCCGTTGGAGACCCAGTACTTC.

V gene TRBV7-9 combines with J gene TRBJ2-7; D is possibly TRBD1 or TRBD2 (5 bases each). Germline V gives CDR1 SEHNR, CDR2 FQNEAQ (reference sequence). V was clipped by 6 bases and J by 7 bases, with 19 bases between them. The CDR3 runs to 14 residues. CDR3 DNA: TGTGCCAGCAGTCAAGAAGGGCTATGGGGGGAGCAGTACTTC. This codes for CASSQEGLWGEQYF.